This T cell receptor beta chain is from a study of T cell responses to AZD1222 COVID-19 vaccine. Study-wide results and caveats: The number of AZD1222 recipients seropositive at baseline was only five to seven.

Pooling covered second doses at about 4 or about 12 weeks. This clone was recorded once. Its target is unknown. Method: immunoSEQ multiplex PCR; TCRdb's copy keeps in-frame clones and lacks some. The table shows 130,000 or so clones, with 85% to 90% occurring only once. Sequencing was performed on peripheral blood, taken 28 days after the second AZD1222 dose. The clonotype was recovered from an adult who received the AZD1222 COVID-19 vaccine.

CDR3 sequence: CASSSNGPYEQYF. The CDR3 DNA sequence: TGTGCCAGCAGCTCAAACGGGCCGTACGAGCAGTACTTC. V is TRBV7-2 and J is TRBJ2-7; D is unresolved. V was shortened by 4 bases and J by 4 bases, with 11 bases between the two germline ends. Germline lookup yields CDR1 SGHTA and CDR2 FQGNSA. This CDR3 has 13 amino acids.